This entry lists 31 T cell receptor beta chains sequenced from one sample in a study of shared clonotypes between healthy human individuals. The table came from immunoSEQ multiplex PCR; TCRdb's copy has only in-frame clones and leaves some out. The profile covers 400,000 to 600,000 clones, with more than 75% appearing a single time and around 14% taken by the ten largest. Material for sequencing was PBMCs. Receptors were obtained from a woman between 40 and 50 years old in good health. Some clones in this sample may be carry-over from other donors' samples.

The chain is built from TRBV11-3 and TRBJ2-2; 7 bases are a match to TRBD1. The CDR3 is 17 amino acids. The V segment lost 5 bases and the J segment 4 bases; nucleotides outside the gene matches: 13. Per the germline V gene, CDR1 is SGHNT and CDR2 is YENEEA. This CDR3 is CASSLRQGPRGTGELFF. The CDR3 DNA reads TGTGCCAGCAGCCTTAGACAGGGACCTCGAGGCACCGGGGAGCTGTTTTTT.

The chain is built from TRBV29-1 and TRBJ2-1; D gene ambiguous. Looked up from germline, CDR1 is SQVTM and CDR2 is ANQGSEA. Trimming removed 6 bases from V and 1 base from J, with 25 bases in between. This CDR3 has 18 amino acids. The DNA for the CDR3 is TGCAGCGTCCTACTCGGAACCCCTGTAGTTCCTTCCTACAATGAGCAGTTCTTC. Amino acids: CSVLLGTPVVPSYNEQFF.

The V and J genes are TRBV11-2 and TRBJ1-1, with a weak D call TRBD1 (5 bases). There are 13 residues in the CDR3. In germline, CDR1 is SGHAT, CDR2 FQNNGV. V was pared by 0 bases and J by 11 bases, with 13 bases between. The CDR3 coding sequence is TGTGCCAGCAGCTTAGATCGGGGGGATACGGCTTTCTTT. It specifies CASSLDRGDTAFF.

V and J are TRBV4-2 and TRBJ1-6; 9 nucleotides agree with TRBD1. CDR1 and CDR2 from the germline V gene are LGHNA and YNFKEQ. V lost 0 bases to trimming and J lost 10 bases; unmatched junction nucleotides: 10. The CDR3 has 17 amino acids. Written as DNA, the CDR3 is TGTGCCAGCAGCCAAGATTTAAGAGACAGGGGGGACTCACCCCTCCACTTT. This encodes CASSQDLRDRGDSPLHF.

This clone was counted between two and nine times. V is TRBV27 and J is TRBJ1-2, with D possibly being TRBD1 (6 bases). The germline V gene encodes CDR1 MNHEY and CDR2 SMNVEV (reference sequence). The CDR3 is 14 residues long. This chain's CDR3 is CARTKRTAPYGYTF. DNA for the CDR3: TGTGCGAGAACCAAAAGGACAGCCCCATATGGCTACACCTTC.

This sequence joins TRBV6-1 and TRBJ2-3; 7 bases map to TRBD2. The CDR3 is 15 amino acids. Germline V gene sequence: CDR1 MNHNS, CDR2 SASEGT. V was pared by 7 bases and J by 3 bases, with 10 bases of the junction left unmatched. Here the CDR3 reads CASNQAGIKTDTQYF. DNA for the CDR3: TGTGCCAGCAACCAAGCGGGAATAAAGACAGATACGCAGTATTTT.

The chain is built from TRBV5-1 and TRBJ2-1; D might be TRBD2 (5 bases). The germline gives CDR1 SGHRS, CDR2 YFSETQ. This CDR3 spans 15 amino acids. Deletions cut 0 bases from V and 10 bases from J, with 17 bases between. CDR3 DNA sequence: TGCGCCAGCAGCTTGGGACTCCCCGGGAATGCGGAGCAGTTCTTC. This translates into CASSLGLPGNAEQFF.

V is TRBV28 and J is TRBJ1-1, with D unresolved. CDR1 and CDR2 from the germline V gene are MDHEN and SYDVKM. The CDR3 totals 15 residues. V was shortened by 6 bases and J by 0 bases, with 14 bases between the two germline ends. In DNA form, the CDR3 reads TGTGCCAGCAGCCCGGCGGGCAACTTGAACACTGAAGCTTTCTTT. This encodes CASSPAGNLNTEAFF.

In DNA, the CDR3 is TGCGCCAGCAGCCGGGGACAGGGGATTGGAACCGGGGAGCTGTTTTTT. Translating gives CASSRGQGIGTGELFF. The rearrangement links TRBV5-1 to TRBJ2-2; the match to TRBD1 covers 10 bases. CDR3 length: 16 amino acids. The ends lost 4 bases at V and 5 bases at J; junction bases unmatched: 8. The germline CDR1 and CDR2 sequences are SGHRS and YFSETQ.

Only a few counts were recorded for this clone. This rearrangement joins TRBV29-1 to TRBJ2-3; no reliable D call. Germline V lookup: CDR1 SQVTM, CDR2 ANQGSEA. There are 12 residues in the CDR3. The ends were cut back, 3 bases at V and 4 bases at J, with 8 bases in the middle. CDR3 nucleotides: TGCAGCGTTGAGCTAGGACCAGATACGCAGTATTTT. It codes for CSVELGPDTQYF.

CDR3 residues: CASSLRGSGNSGANVLTF. CDR3 bases: TGTGCCAGCAGCTTAAGGGGTAGCGGTAACTCTGGGGCCAACGTCCTGACTTTC. This chain links TRBV7-3 with TRBJ2-6; the D gene is possibly TRBD2 (6 bases). The V gene lost 1 base and the J gene lost 0 bases, with 13 bases spanning the gap. Germline V gene sequence: CDR1 SGHTA, CDR2 FQGTGA. The CDR3 covers 18 residues.

The chain links TRBV29-1 to TRBJ2-1; tentatively, D is TRBD2 (5 bases). The CDR3 runs 13 residues. The V gene lost 4 bases and the J gene lost 0 bases, with 7 bases spanning the gap. Germline values: CDR1 SQVTM, CDR2 ANQGSEA. The DNA for the CDR3 is TGCAGCGTTGTTCGGGGCTCCTACAATGAGCAGTTCTTC. Its translation is CSVVRGSYNEQFF.

V is TRBV29-1 and J is TRBJ2-1; 14 bases are a match to TRBD2. The CDR3 spans 18 residues. Trimming removed 4 bases from V and 4 bases from J; junction bases left unmatched: 12. CDR1 is SQVTM and CDR2 is ANQGSEA in the germline V gene. The CDR3, as DNA: TGCAGCGTTGTGGGACTAGCGGGAGACGGTCGAACTTACAATGAGCAGTTCTTC. This codes for CSVVGLAGDGRTYNEQFF.

The chain is built from TRBV27 and TRBJ2-3, with D perhaps being TRBD1 or TRBD2 (5 bases each). This CDR3 spans 14 amino acids. V lost 5 bases, J lost 5 bases, and 14 bases lay in between. CDR1 and CDR2 (germline): MNHEY, SMNVEV (reference sequence). Here the CDR3 DNA reads TGTGCCAGCAGTCTTGGGGATGGGGGAGATACGCAGTATTTT. Translation: CASSLGDGGDTQYF.

The genes are TRBV18 and TRBJ2-5, with 8 bases aligning to TRBD1. With 5 bases clipped from V and 2 bases from J, the junction kept 7 bases outside the gene matches. This CDR3 comprises 15 residues. From germline, CDR1 is KGHSH and CDR2 LQKENI. CDR3 residues: CASSSGQAQQETQYF. CDR3 sequence (DNA): TGTGCCAGCTCATCGGGACAGGCCCAACAAGAGACCCAGTACTTC.

The chain employs TRBV2 and TRBJ2-3; D perhaps matches TRBD2 (5 bases). CDR1 SNHLY and CDR2 FYNNEI come from the germline V gene. The CDR3 runs to 16 residues. V lost 2 bases, J lost 1 base, and 13 bases lay in between. This CDR3 reads CASSESPARGTDTQYF. CDR3 in DNA: TGTGCCAGCAGTGAAAGCCCCGCGCGGGGCACAGATACGCAGTATTTT.

V usage is TRBV9 and J usage is TRBJ1-1; 8 bases fit TRBD1. The CDR3 spans 16 residues. The V and J ends lost 0 bases and 1 base, in that order; junction bases with no gene match: 5. Germline V gene data show CDR1 as SGDLS and CDR2 as YYNGEE. The DNA of the CDR3 is TGTGCCAGCAGCGTAGGGACAGGGTTCCCGAACACTGAAGCTTTCTTT. This sequence encodes CASSVGTGFPNTEAFF.

Here the CDR3 DNA reads TGTGCCAGCAGCCCTTACCGGGACAGATACTACGAGCAGTACTTC. Residues: CASSPYRDRYYEQYF. The rearrangement links TRBV7-3 to TRBJ2-7; 7 nucleotides align to TRBD1. The germline V gene has CDR1 SGHTA and CDR2 FQGTGA. The length of the CDR3 is 15 residues. V lost 5 bases to trimming and J lost 3 bases; unmatched junction nucleotides: 10.

The count of this clone is one. The V and J genes are TRBV20-1 and TRBJ2-7; unclear D gene. Germline lookup yields CDR1 DFQATT and CDR2 SNEGSKA (reference sequence). The CDR3 is 10 amino acids. V shed 0 bases and J shed 6 bases, with 3 bases lying between them. The CDR3 bases are TGCAGTGCTAGAGAGGGCGAGCAGTACTTC. Protein sequence: CSAREGEQYF.

This chain uses TRBV10-3 with TRBJ2-7; TRBD2 matches 11 bases. The CDR3 extends over 15 amino acids. Germline CDR1 and CDR2: ENHRY and SYGVKD. Trimming removed 6 bases from V and 3 bases from J; junction bases left unmatched: 7. CDR3 protein: CAIRALAGGIYEQYF. The CDR3 DNA follows: TGTGCCATCAGAGCCCTAGCGGGAGGAATCTACGAGCAGTACTTC.

The chain has TRBV7-9 and TRBJ2-7; 7 positions match TRBD1. CDR1 and CDR2 (germline): SEHNR, FQNEAQ (reference sequence). CDR3 size: 15 residues. Trimming removed 5 bases from V and 2 bases from J; junction bases left unmatched: 9. The CDR3 region is CASSRSTGTAYEQYF. The CDR3 coding sequence is TGTGCCAGCAGCCGATCTACCGGGACAGCCTACGAGCAGTACTTC.

The rearrangement links TRBV28 to TRBJ2-7, with D unclear. Germline-derived CDR1 and CDR2 are MDHEN and SYDVKM. Deletions cut 6 bases from V and 2 bases from J, with 14 bases between. The CDR3 runs to 14 residues. The CDR3 is CASRADSPPYEQYF. As DNA, the CDR3 is TGTGCCAGCAGGGCGGATTCCCCACCCTACGAGCAGTACTTC.

The CDR3: CASSQQGNEQFF. In DNA, the CDR3 is TGTGCCAGCTCCCAACAGGGGAATGAGCAGTTCTTC. The chain joins TRBV18 to TRBJ2-1; 7 bases map to TRBD1. Germline lookup yields CDR1 KGHSH and CDR2 LQKENI. Trimming cost V 6 bases and J 7 bases; bases outside gene matches: 3. This CDR3 has 12 residues.

The V gene is TRBV11-1, the J gene TRBJ2-1; 9 positions match TRBD1. Germline V lookup: CDR1 SGHAT, CDR2 FQDESV (reference sequence). V dropped 5 bases and J dropped 3; count of bases not matched to a gene: 11. The CDR3 length is 17 residues. CDR3 in amino acids: CASSAQGTGSYYNEQFF. CDR3 DNA: TGTGCCAGCAGCGCTCAAGGGACAGGGAGTTACTACAATGAGCAGTTCTTC.

V gene TRBV19 combines with J gene TRBJ2-1; no clear D. Germline CDR1 reads LNHDA; CDR2 reads SQIVND (reference sequence). The ends were cut back, 3 bases at V and 4 bases at J, with 10 bases in the middle. The CDR3 extends over 14 amino acids. CDR3 amino acids: CASSIQTDYNEQFF. The CDR3 DNA sequence: TGTGCCAGTAGTATCCAGACTGATTACAATGAGCAGTTCTTC.

V gene TRBV15 combines with J gene TRBJ1-1; D is uncertain. In germline, CDR1 is LNHNV, CDR2 YYDKDF (reference sequence). This CDR3 has 14 amino acids. V was trimmed by 3 bases and J by 4 bases, leaving 12 bases between them. The CDR3 nucleotides are TGTGCCACCAGCAGGCTATCAAAAGGCACTGAAGCTTTCTTT. Protein: CATSRLSKGTEAFF.

This clone has a handful of counts. This chain connects TRBV7-9 to TRBJ2-3; no reliable D call. V lost 6 bases and J lost 1, with 11 bases in between. The germline gives CDR1 SEHNR, CDR2 FQNEAQ (reference sequence). The CDR3 is 14 residues long. The CDR3 is CASRLSTGTDTQYF. The CDR3 DNA follows: TGTGCCAGCAGGCTATCCACAGGCACAGATACGCAGTATTTT.

This chain links TRBV5-6 with TRBJ2-7; possible D gene TRBD2, 5 bases. Per germline, CDR1 SGHDT and CDR2 YYEEEE. V was shortened by 0 bases and J by 3 bases, with 10 bases between the two germline ends. The CDR3 loop spans 14 amino acids. The CDR3 reads CASSLEGEDYEQYF. CDR3 nucleotides: TGTGCCAGCAGCTTGGAGGGAGAGGACTACGAGCAGTACTTC. The variable domain in full, with the rest retrieved from reference TRBV5-6 and TRBJ2-7, is DAGVTQSPTHLIKTRGQQVTLRCSPKSGHDTVSWYQQALGQGPQFIFQYYEEEERQRGNFPDRFSGHQFPNYSSELNVNALLLGDSALYLCASSLEGEDYEQYFGPGTRLTVT.

This chain joins TRBV9 and TRBJ2-7, with TRBD2 matching over 7 bases. Trimming removed 3 bases from V and 3 bases from J; junction bases left unmatched: 18. CDR1 and CDR2 from the germline V gene are SGDLS and YYNGEE. The CDR3 has 18 amino acids. CDR3 loop: CASSEGSVAGVRDYEQYF. As DNA, the CDR3 is TGTGCCAGCAGCGAAGGATCCGTCGCGGGAGTCAGGGACTACGAGCAGTACTTC.

About this clone: Germline and junction disagree at one end, which may indicate a read error. Other DNA sequences in the sample encode the same CDR3. V is TRBV30 and J is TRBJ2-2; a weak D match, TRBD2 (5 bases). Germline V lookup: CDR1 GTSNPN, CDR2 SVGIG (reference sequence). This CDR3 is built from 14 residues. The CDR3: CAWSVLDNTGELFF. CDR3 DNA: TGCGCCTGGAGTGTACTAGATAACACCGGGGAGCTGTTTTTT.

The chain combines TRBV15 with TRBJ1-1, with TRBD1 matching 11 bases. The germline gives CDR1 LNHNV, CDR2 YYDKDF (reference sequence). The V segment lost 3 bases and the J segment 3 bases; nucleotides outside the gene matches: 3. This CDR3 comprises 15 residues. This CDR3 is CATSSGQGADTEAFF. As DNA, the CDR3 is TGTGCCACCAGCAGCGGACAGGGGGCGGACACTGAAGCTTTCTTT.